This T cell receptor (beta chain) is from a study of cytomegalovirus exposure and HLA in healthy donors. Notes on the study in general: There were several of the most significant clusters that appeared linked to common viral pathogens in a later analysis.

With regard to this clone: The antigen remains undetermined.

The CDR3 totals 15 residues. Germline loops: CDR1 KGHSH, CDR2 LQKENI. Trimming removed 2 bases from V and 1 base from J, with 10 bases in between. Vbeta (60) and Jbeta (13) primers were used in the PCR. Sequencing used immunoSEQ multiplex PCR; TCRdb keeps in-frame clones, though not all of them. Of 150,000 to 200,000 clones in the sample, roughly 84% were seen once. The rearrangement links TRBV18 to TRBJ2-3, with a weak D call TRBD1 (5 bases). The TCR sequence derives from a man in his forties or fifties in good health and CMV-seropositive. Input material: PBMCs. The CDR3 DNA follows: TGTGCCAGCTCACCATCAGGGATGGGCACAGATACGCAGTATTTT. It yields the protein CASSPSGMGTDTQYF.